These T cell receptor beta chains were read from a single sample in a study of regulatory T cells in long-lasting Graves disease. TCRdb called the multiplex PCR reads again in MiXCR, with one record for every CDR3 protein. The profile shows around 500,000 distinct CDR3 sequences, around 16% of them singletons. This sample was also put to use in a study of T cells in Graves' hyperthyroidism and ophthalmopathy.

The source was peripheral blood mononuclear cells (PBMCs), collected at new diagnosis, from a patient treated with antithyroid drugs. These receptors originate from a woman aged 35 to 60 with Graves disease. Each CDR3 is given with its conserved first and last residue. D genes are given only for firm matches. The size entry is marked missing in some rows and otherwise reads once, few, many or a size class.

d_gene	v_gene	abundance	j_gene	CDR3aa	CDR3nt
TRBD1	TRBV28	many	TRBJ2-1	CASSPPGQSLLF	TGTGCCAGCAGTCCACCGGGACAGAGCTTACTTTTC
.	TRBV5-1	.	TRBJ2-7	CASSLNSANSYEQYF	TGCGCCAGCAGCTTGAATAGCGCAAACTCCTACGAGCAGTACTTC
.	TRBV20-1	many	TRBJ2-3	CSASQGPDTQYF	TGCAGTGCTAGTCAGGGACCAGATACGCAGTATTTT
.	TRBV2	many	TRBJ1-6	CATGGGGVVNSPLHF	TGTGCCACCGGAGGTGGGGGGGTTGTTAATTCACCCCTCCACTTT
.	TRBV12-3/TRBV12-4	many	TRBJ2-6	CASSRTDSGANVLTF	TGTGCCAGCTCCCGAACCGACTCTGGGGCCAACGTCCTGACTTTC
.	TRBV18	few	TRBJ1-2	CASSLTPGANPLGYTF	TGTGCCAGCTCTCTCACTCCGGGGGCGAACCCCTTGGGCTACACCTTC
.	TRBV12-3/TRBV12-4	many	TRBJ1-5	CASSLRARGGQPQHF	TGTGCCAGCAGTTTGAGGGCCAGGGGTGGTCAGCCCCAGCATTTT
TRBD2	TRBV13	many	TRBJ2-1	CASSSPGLAGGRSYNEQFF	TGTGCCAGCAGCTCCCCAGGGCTAGCGGGGGGTCGCTCCTACAATGAGCAGTTCTTC
.	TRBV11-2	many	TRBJ1-1	CASSLPWETEAFF	TGTGCCAGCAGCTTGCCCTGGGAGACTGAAGCTTTCTTT
.	TRBV20-1	few	TRBJ1-1	CSARDGGGLNTEAFF	TGCAGTGCTAGAGATGGGGGGGGACTGAACACTGAAGCTTTCTTT
TRBD1	TRBV27	.	TRBJ2-3	CASSSWTGGADTQYF	TGTGCCAGCAGTTCCTGGACAGGGGGAGCAGATACGCAGTATTTT
.	TRBV27	many	TRBJ2-2	CASSALPAGGGGELFF	TGTGCCAGCAGTGCCCTCCCGGCAGGGGGAGGCGGGGAGCTGTTTTTT
.	TRBV7-6	many	TRBJ2-5	CASSSNPGAPLQETQYF	TGTGCCAGCAGCTCTAACCCGGGGGCCCCTTTACAAGAGACCCAGTACTTC
TRBD1	TRBV12-3/TRBV12-4	.	TRBJ2-2	CASSLGGQGANTGELFF	TGTGCCAGCAGTTTAGGGGGACAGGGGGCGAACACCGGGGAGCTGTTTTTT
TRBD2	TRBV28	.	TRBJ2-1	CASTTGGANEQFF	TGTGCCAGCACGACCGGGGGGGCGAATGAGCAGTTCTTC
TRBD2	TRBV7-2	many	TRBJ2-7	CATERTSGYEQYF	TGTGCCACAGAACGGACTAGCGGATACGAGCAGTACTTC
.	TRBV10-3	few	TRBJ1-5	CAISVDSPTGFQHF	TGTGCCATCAGTGTAGACAGTCCAACCGGGTTCCAGCATTTT
.	TRBV11-2	many	TRBJ2-1	CASSPHRGGEQFF	TGTGCCAGCAGCCCCCACAGGGGAGGTGAGCAGTTCTTC
.	TRBV3-1	.	TRBJ2-3	CASSQDLPDTQYF	TGTGCCAGCAGCCAAGATCTCCCAGATACGCAGTATTTT
.	TRBV5-1	.	TRBJ2-7	CANSLTDSTYEQYF	TGCGCCAACAGCTTGACGGACAGCACCTACGAGCAGTACTTC
TRBD1	TRBV2	many	TRBJ1-5	CASSEQGANQPQHF	TGTGCCAGCAGTGAACAGGGGGCTAATCAGCCCCAGCATTTT
.	TRBV3-1	many	TRBJ1-5	CASSQGGGAGVGNQPQHF	TGTGCCAGCAGCCAAGGGGGCGGGGCCGGGGTCGGCAATCAGCCCCAGCATTTT
.	TRBV30	few	TRBJ2-1	CAWSLYGGNEQFF	TGTGCCTGGAGTCTTTACGGAGGTAATGAGCAGTTCTTC
.	TRBV2	few	TRBJ1-1	CASSYSATEAFF	TGTGCCAGCAGTTACTCGGCGACTGAAGCTTTCTTT
.	TRBV18	.	TRBJ1-6	CASSPSDSLNSPLHF	TGTGCCAGCTCACCATCTGACTCTCTTAATTCACCCCTCCACTTT
.	TRBV3-1	many	TRBJ1-1	CASSQDRRTAYNTEAFF	TGTGCCAGCAGCCAAGATCGTAGAACAGCCTACAACACTGAAGCTTTCTTT
.	TRBV2	few	TRBJ1-5	CASSDLLWDYNQPQHF	TGTGCCAGCAGTGATCTTTTGTGGGACTATAATCAGCCCCAGCATTTT
.	TRBV5-1	.	TRBJ2-7	CASSVGDGISYEQYF	TGCGCCAGCAGCGTCGGAGACGGGATCTCCTACGAGCAGTACTTC